This T cell receptor beta chain was profiled in a study of blood T cell repertoires in COVID-19. In its sample, this clone was seen a few times. Germline V gene lookup returns CDR1 MGHRA and CDR2 YSYEKL. The CDR3 totals 14 residues. V shed 7 bases, J shed 0 bases, and the junction held 5 bases outside the gene matches. Libraries were prepared by immunoSEQ multiplex PCR; TCRdb keeps only in-frame clonotypes and omits some of them. This table has about 80,000 clones, over 75% appearing once. The receptor comes from a man aged 45-65 years with COVID-19, enrolled during active disease. The chain employs TRBV4-1 and TRBJ2-7, with 8 bases identical to TRBD1. The sample consisted of peripheral blood. Written as DNA, the CDR3 is TGCGCCAGCAACAGGGACAGGTCCTCCTACGAGCAGTACTTC. Amino acids: CASNRDRSSYEQYF.